This T cell receptor beta chain was identified in a study of blood T cell repertoires in COVID-19. Across the study: Material from acute and convalescent COVID-19 was sourced from the United States, Italy and Spain. T cells, B-cell-depleted T cells, or PBMCs supplied cDNA or gDNA.

Germline-derived CDR1 and CDR2 are SEHNR and FQNEAQ (reference sequence). Trimming took 1 base from V and 1 from J; bases not matched to a gene: 8. The CDR3 consists of 17 residues. The assay was immunoSEQ multiplex PCR, and TCRdb's table has in-frame clones only and misses some. The repertoire holds just over 250,000 clones, with 88% as singletons. This receptor was taken from a man in his 60s who had recovered from COVID-19. Sequencing used peripheral blood. The chain couples TRBV7-9 to TRBJ2-3, with 7 bases lining up with TRBD2. The chain's CDR3 is CASSLGRSSGRTDTQYF. The CDR3 DNA is TGTGCCAGCAGCTTAGGAAGGTCTAGCGGCCGCACAGATACGCAGTATTTT.